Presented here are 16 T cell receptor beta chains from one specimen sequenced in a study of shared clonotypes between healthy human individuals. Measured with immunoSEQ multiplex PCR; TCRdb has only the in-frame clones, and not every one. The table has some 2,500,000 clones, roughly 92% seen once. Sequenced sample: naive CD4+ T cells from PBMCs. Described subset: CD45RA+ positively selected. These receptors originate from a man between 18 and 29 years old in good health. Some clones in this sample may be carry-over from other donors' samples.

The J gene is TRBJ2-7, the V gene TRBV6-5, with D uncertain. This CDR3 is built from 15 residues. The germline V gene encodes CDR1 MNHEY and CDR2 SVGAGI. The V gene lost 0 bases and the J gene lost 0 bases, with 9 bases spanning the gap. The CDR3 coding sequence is TGTGCCAGCAGTTACTCGAAGGCAGTCTCCTACGAGCAGTACTTC. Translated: CASSYSKAVSYEQYF.

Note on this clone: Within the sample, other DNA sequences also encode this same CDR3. CDR3: CASSVGVTGNTIYF. The CDR3 DNA reads TGCGCCAGCAGCGTAGGGGTAACTGGAAACACCATATATTTT. The V and J genes are TRBV5-1 and TRBJ1-3; D is possibly TRBD1 (5 bases). CDR1 and CDR2 (germline): SGHRS, YFSETQ. This CDR3 has 14 amino acids. Trimming stripped 4 bases from V and 2 bases from J, with 10 bases between.

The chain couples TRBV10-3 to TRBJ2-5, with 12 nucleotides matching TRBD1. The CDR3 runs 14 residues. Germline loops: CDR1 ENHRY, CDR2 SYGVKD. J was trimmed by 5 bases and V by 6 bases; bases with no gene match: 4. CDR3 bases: TGTGCCATCAGGGGACAGGGGGCTAGTGAGACCCAGTACTTC. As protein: CAIRGQGASETQYF.

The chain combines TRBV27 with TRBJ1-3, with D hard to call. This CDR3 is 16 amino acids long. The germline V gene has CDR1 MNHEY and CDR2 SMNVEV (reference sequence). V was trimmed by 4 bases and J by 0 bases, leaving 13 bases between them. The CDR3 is CASSSPMEPSGNTIYF. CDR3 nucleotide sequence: TGTGCCAGCAGTTCTCCTATGGAGCCCTCTGGAAACACCATATATTTT.

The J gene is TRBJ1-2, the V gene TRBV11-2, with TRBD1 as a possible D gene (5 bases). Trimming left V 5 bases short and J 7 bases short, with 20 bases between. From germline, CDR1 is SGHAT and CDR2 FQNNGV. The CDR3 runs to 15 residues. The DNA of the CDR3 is TGTGCCAGCAGCCCCCTGGGCAGGGCCCTATCTGGCTACACCTTC. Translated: CASSPLGRALSGYTF.

This CDR3 is CASSITGLRGYTF. The CDR3 nucleotides are TGTGCCAGCAGCATAACAGGGCTTCGGGGCTACACCTTC. The chain joins TRBV7-9 to TRBJ1-2, with D tentatively TRBD1 (6 bases). Per germline, CDR1 SEHNR and CDR2 FQNEAQ (reference sequence). There are 13 residues in the CDR3. V gave up 5 bases and J gave up 8 bases, with 15 bases separating them.

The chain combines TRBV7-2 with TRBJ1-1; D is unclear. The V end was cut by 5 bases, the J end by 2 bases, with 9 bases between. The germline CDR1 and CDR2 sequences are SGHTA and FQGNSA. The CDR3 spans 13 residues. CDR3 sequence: CASSITRNTEAFF. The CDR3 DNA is TGTGCCAGCAGCATTACCCGCAACACTGAAGCTTTCTTT.

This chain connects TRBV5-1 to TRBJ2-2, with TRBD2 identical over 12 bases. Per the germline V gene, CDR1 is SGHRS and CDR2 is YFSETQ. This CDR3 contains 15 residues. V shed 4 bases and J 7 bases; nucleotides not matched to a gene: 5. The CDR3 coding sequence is TGCGCCAGCAGCAAGGGACTAGCGGGCCACGGGGAGCTGTTTTTT. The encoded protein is CASSKGLAGHGELFF.

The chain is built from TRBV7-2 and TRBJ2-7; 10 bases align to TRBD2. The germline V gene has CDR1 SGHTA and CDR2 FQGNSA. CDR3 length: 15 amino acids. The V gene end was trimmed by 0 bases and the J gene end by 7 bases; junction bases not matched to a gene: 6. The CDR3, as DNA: TGTGCCAGCAGCTTAGCGTCTAGCGGGAGTAGGGAGCAGTACTTC. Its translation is CASSLASSGSREQYF.

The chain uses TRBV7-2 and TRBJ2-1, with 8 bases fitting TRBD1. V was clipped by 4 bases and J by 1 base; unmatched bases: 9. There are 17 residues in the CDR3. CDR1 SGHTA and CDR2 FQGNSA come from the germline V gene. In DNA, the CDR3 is TGTGCCAGCAGCTCCCGGACAGGGAAGACGTCCTACAATGAGCAGTTCTTC. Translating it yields CASSSRTGKTSYNEQFF.

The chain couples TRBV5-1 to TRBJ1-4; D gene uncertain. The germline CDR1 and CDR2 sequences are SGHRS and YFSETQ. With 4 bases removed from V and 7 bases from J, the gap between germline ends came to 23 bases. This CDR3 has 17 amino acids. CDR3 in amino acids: CASSLTGRRVVGEKLFF. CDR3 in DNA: TGCGCCAGCAGCCTAACGGGCCGAAGGGTGGTGGGTGAAAAACTGTTTTTT.

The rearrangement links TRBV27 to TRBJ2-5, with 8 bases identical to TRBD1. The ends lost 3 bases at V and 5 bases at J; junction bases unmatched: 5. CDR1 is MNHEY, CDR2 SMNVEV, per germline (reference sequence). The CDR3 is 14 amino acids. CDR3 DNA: TGTGCCAGCAGTTTCAGGGGGCTTCAGGAGACCCAGTACTTC. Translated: CASSFRGLQETQYF.

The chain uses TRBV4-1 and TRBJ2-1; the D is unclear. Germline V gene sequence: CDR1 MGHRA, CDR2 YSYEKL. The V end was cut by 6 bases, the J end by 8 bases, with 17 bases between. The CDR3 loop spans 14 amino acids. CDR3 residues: CASRPREPGDEQFF. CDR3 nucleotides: TGCGCCAGCAGGCCAAGGGAACCGGGCGATGAGCAGTTCTTC.

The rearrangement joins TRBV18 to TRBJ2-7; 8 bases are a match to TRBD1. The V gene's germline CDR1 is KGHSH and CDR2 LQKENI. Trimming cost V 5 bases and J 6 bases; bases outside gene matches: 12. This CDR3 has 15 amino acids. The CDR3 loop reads CASSSAQGAQAEQYF. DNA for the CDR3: TGTGCCAGCTCATCCGCCCAGGGGGCGCAGGCCGAGCAGTACTTC. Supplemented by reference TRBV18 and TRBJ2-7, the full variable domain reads NAGVMQNPRHLVRRRGQEARLRCSPMKGHSHVYWYRQLPEEGLKFMVYLQKENIIDESGMPKERFSAEFPKEGPSILRIQQVVRGDSAAYFCASSSAQGAQAEQYFGPGTRLTVT.

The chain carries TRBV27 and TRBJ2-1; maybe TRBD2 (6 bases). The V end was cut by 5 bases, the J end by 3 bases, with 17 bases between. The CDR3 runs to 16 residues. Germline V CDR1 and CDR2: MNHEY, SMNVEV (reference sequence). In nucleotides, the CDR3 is TGTGCCAGCAGTACATTCCGGGACTGGCGCTACAATGAGCAGTTCTTC. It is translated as CASSTFRDWRYNEQFF.

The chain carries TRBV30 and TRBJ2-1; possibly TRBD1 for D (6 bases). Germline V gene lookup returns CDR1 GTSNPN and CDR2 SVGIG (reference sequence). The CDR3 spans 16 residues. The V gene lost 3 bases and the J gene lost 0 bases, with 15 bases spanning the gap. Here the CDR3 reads CAWRTFRGSSYNEQFF. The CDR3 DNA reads TGTGCCTGGAGGACGTTCAGGGGTAGCTCCTACAATGAGCAGTTCTTC.